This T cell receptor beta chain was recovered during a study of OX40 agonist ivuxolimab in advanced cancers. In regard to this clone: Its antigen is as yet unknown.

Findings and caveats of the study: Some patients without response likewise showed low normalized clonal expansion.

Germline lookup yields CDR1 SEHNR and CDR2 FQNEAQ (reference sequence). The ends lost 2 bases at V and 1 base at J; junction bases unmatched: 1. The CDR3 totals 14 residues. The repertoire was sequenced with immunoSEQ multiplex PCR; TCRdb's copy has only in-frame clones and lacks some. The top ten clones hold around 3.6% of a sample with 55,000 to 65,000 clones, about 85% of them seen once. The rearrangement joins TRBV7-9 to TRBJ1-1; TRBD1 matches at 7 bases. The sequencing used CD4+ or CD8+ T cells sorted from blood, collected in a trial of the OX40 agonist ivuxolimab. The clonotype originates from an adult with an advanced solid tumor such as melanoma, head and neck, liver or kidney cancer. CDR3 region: CASSLRDRNTEAFF. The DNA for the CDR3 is TGTGCCAGCAGCTTAAGGGACAGGAACACTGAAGCTTTCTTT.